The 8 T cell receptor beta chains given below trace back to one sample, sequenced in a study of PD-1 blockade in classical Hodgkin lymphoma. Stated time point: cycle 4 day 1 (C4D1), after 6 weeks of nivolumab. Every patient was affected by relapse after autologous stem cell transplantation, while exposure to brentuximab vedotin was not uniform. Negative selection with magnetic separation was used to purify CD4+ T cells from thawed PBMCs. Profiled with immunoSEQ multiplex PCR; TCRdb holds only in-frame clones, not every one. The sample yields more than 25,000 clones, approximately 85% seen once. The sample consisted of CD4+ T cells from blood, taken before the fourth cycle of nivolumab. The receptors shown here come from a human donor with classical Hodgkin lymphoma.

This clone was observed a handful of times. The chain links TRBV2 to TRBJ2-7; D is ambiguous. Germline values: CDR1 SNHLY, CDR2 FYNNEI. The CDR3 spans 11 residues. Trimming removed 6 bases from V and 3 bases from J, with 6 bases in between. The CDR3 loop is CASREFYEQYF. In DNA, the CDR3 is TGTGCCAGCAGGGAGTTCTACGAGCAGTACTTC. The whole variable domain, filled in from reference TRBV2 and TRBJ2-7, reads EPEVTQTPSHQVTQMGQEVILRCVPISNHLYFYWYRQILGQKVEFLVSFYNNEISEKSEIFDDQFSVERPDGSNFTLKIRSTKLEDSAMYFCASREFYEQYFGPGTRLTVT.

This CDR3 reads CASSLRSEAFF. The CDR3 DNA is TGTGCCAGCAGCTTGCGGAGTGAAGCTTTCTTT. The chain couples TRBV5-5 to TRBJ1-1; D unclear. Germline assignment: CDR1 SGHKS and CDR2 YYEKEE (reference sequence). There are 11 residues in the CDR3. Trimming removed 1 base at V and 7 bases at J, with 5 bases between.

The rearrangement joins TRBV7-2 to TRBJ1-6; the match to TRBD1 covers 7 bases. The CDR3 spans 17 residues. V shed 5 bases and J 4 bases; nucleotides not matched to a gene: 11. Germline loops: CDR1 SGHTA, CDR2 FQGNSA. CDR3 sequence reads: CASSPGGGEGYNSPLHF. CDR3 coding DNA: TGTGCCAGCAGCCCCGGAGGGGGCGAGGGGTATAATTCACCCCTCCACTTT.

V gene TRBV29-1 combines with J gene TRBJ1-1; D is undetermined. The CDR3 has 11 amino acids. CDR1 is SQVTM and CDR2 is ANQGSEA in the germline V gene. V was trimmed by 8 bases and J by 2 bases, leaving 9 bases between them. This CDR3 reads CSSTENTEAFF. CDR3 DNA: TGCAGCTCGACGGAAAACACTGAAGCTTTCTTT.

The chain links TRBV30 to TRBJ1-2; D possibly corresponds to TRBD1 (5 bases). Looked up from germline, CDR1 is GTSNPN and CDR2 is SVGIG (reference sequence). The V gene lost 4 bases and the J gene lost 4 bases, with 16 bases spanning the gap. This CDR3 contains 14 residues. The CDR3 DNA reads TGTGCCTGGACCAGGGAAGTCCCGACCTATGGCTACACCTTC. Translating gives CAWTREVPTYGYTF.

This sequence joins TRBV19 and TRBJ2-7; 8 nucleotides agree with TRBD2. Germline-derived CDR1 and CDR2 are LNHDA and SQIVND (reference sequence). The junction had 9 bases not matched to a gene; V was cut back by 4 bases and J by 4 bases. This CDR3 comprises 15 residues. The CDR3 is CASSRTGTSAYEQYF. The CDR3 bases are TGTGCCAGTAGTAGAACCGGGACTAGTGCTTACGAGCAGTACTTC.

This sequence joins TRBV5-4 and TRBJ2-1; tentative D call: TRBD2 (6 bases). The V end was cut by 0 bases, the J end by 5 bases, with 12 bases between. The CDR3 runs to 15 residues. Germline CDR1 and CDR2: SGHNT and YYREEE (reference sequence). CDR3 region: CASSLDNSGNNEQFF. The CDR3, as DNA: TGTGCCAGCAGCTTGGATAATAGCGGCAACAATGAGCAGTTCTTC.

The table lists this clone with a count of one. The chain carries TRBV28 and TRBJ1-4, with D hard to call. Germline V gene lookup returns CDR1 MDHEN and CDR2 SYDVKM. Trimming pared 1 base from V and 7 bases from J, leaving 16 bases between. This CDR3 contains 16 residues. CDR3 sequence reads: CASSLLGGHDAEKLFF. The CDR3 DNA sequence: TGTGCCAGCAGTTTATTGGGCGGGCATGATGCTGAAAAACTGTTTTTT.